The 28 T cell receptor beta chains below come from one sample, sequenced in a study of blood T cells in healthy people across ages. PCR was performed a second time for about 7 to 11 cycles using a sample-barcoded 5' primer and a J-beta primer mix. TCRdb passed the 5' RACE reads through MiXCR, listing each CDR3 protein once. The sample contains approximately 1,000,000 distinct CDR3 sequences, more than 35% of which appear only once. Sequenced sample: blood. Receptors were obtained from a woman aged 60 to 75 in good health.

V gene TRBV4-1 combines with J gene TRBJ2-1; maybe TRBD1 (5 bases). Trimming cost V 3 bases and J 0 bases, with 9 bases left between them. CDR1 and CDR2 from the germline V gene are MGHRA and YSYEKL. This CDR3 comprises 15 residues. The CDR3 DNA is TGCGCCAGCAGCCAGACAGTAAGCTCCTACAATGAGCAGTTCTTC. Translated, it gives CASSQTVSSYNEQFF.

This clonotype turned up a few times. V usage is TRBV2 and J usage is TRBJ2-1; D gene ambiguous. Trimming pared 3 bases from V and 8 bases from J, leaving 5 bases between. CDR1 is SNHLY and CDR2 is FYNNEI in the germline V gene. The CDR3 sequence is 11 residues long. CDR3 amino acids: CASSDRDEQFF. CDR3 nucleotide sequence: TGTGCCAGCAGTGACCGGGATGAGCAGTTCTTC. The full variable domain, rest sourced from reference TRBV2 and TRBJ2-1, is EPEVTQTPSHQVTQMGQEVILRCVPISNHLYFYWYRQILGQKVEFLVSFYNNEISEKSEIFDDQFSVERPDGSNFTLKIRSTKLEDSAMYFCASSDRDEQFFGPGTRLTVL.

This clonotype has more than one count but fewer than ten. The gene calls are TRBV20-1 and TRBJ2-3; 10 nucleotides agree with TRBD2. J gave up 2 bases and V 2 bases, and 7 bases lay outside the gene matches. Germline CDR1 reads DFQATT; CDR2 reads SNEGSKA (reference sequence). This CDR3 comprises 16 residues. The CDR3 spells CSARLPGLAATDTQYF. CDR3 DNA sequence: TGCAGTGCTAGACTTCCCGGACTAGCGGCCACAGATACGCAGTATTTT.

This clonotype has a handful of counts. This chain links TRBV20-1 with TRBJ2-1, with 12 nucleotides matching TRBD2. Unmatched junction bases numbered 11, after V lost 3 bases and J lost 8 bases. CDR3 length: 16 residues. From germline, CDR1 is DFQATT and CDR2 SNEGSKA (reference sequence). CDR3: CSASVLAGGYRDEQFF. In nucleotides, the CDR3 is TGCAGTGCTAGCGTCCTAGCGGGAGGGTATAGAGATGAGCAGTTCTTC.

Comment on this clonotype: One junction end does not reproduce the germline sequence, and a read error may be involved. This chain joins TRBV12-3 or TRBV12-4 and TRBJ2-7, with 8 bases identical to TRBD2. The CDR3 spans 15 residues. The CDR3: CASSSSGSSLYVQYF. DNA of the CDR3: TGTGCCAGCAGCTCCAGCGGGAGCTCGCTCTACGTGCAGTACTTC.

This clonotype was seen a handful of times. The chain combines TRBV29-1 with TRBJ2-1; tentatively, D is TRBD1 or TRBD2 (5 bases each). The V and J ends lost 4 bases and 9 bases respectively, with 10 bases between them. CDR1 is SQVTM, CDR2 ANQGSEA, per germline. The CDR3 spans 11 residues. CDR3 DNA: TGCAGCGTTGGTTGGGGGATTGAGCAGTTCTTC. The encoded protein is CSVGWGIEQFF.

This sequence joins TRBV27 and TRBJ2-3; D remains ambiguous. CDR3 length equals 14 residues. Germline V gene lookup returns CDR1 MNHEY and CDR2 SMNVEV (reference sequence). V gave up 6 bases and J gave up 4 bases, with 14 bases separating them. The CDR3 nucleotides are TGTGCCAGCAGCACAGCGACTGGACCAGATACGCAGTATTTT. This translates into CASSTATGPDTQYF.

This clonotype has ten or more counts. A clone one base away is much larger, so this may be a read error. CDR3 coding DNA: TGCGCCAGCAGCTGGGGAGGAGACCCTGGCGGGACCCAGTACTTC. Protein: CASSWGGDPGGTQYF. The rearrangement uses TRBV5-1 and TRBJ2-5, with a weak D call TRBD2 (6 bases). The V gene lost 3 bases and the J gene lost 7 bases, with 19 bases spanning the gap. Looked up from germline, CDR1 is SGHRS and CDR2 is YFSETQ. The CDR3 loop spans 15 amino acids.

This clonotype was found once. This sequence may be a read error, since a much larger clone differs from it by one base. The V and J genes are TRBV12-3 or TRBV12-4 and TRBJ2-3; TRBD2 matches 11 bases. The junction had 9 bases not matched to a gene; V was cut back by 7 bases and J by 3 bases. The CDR3 consists of 16 residues. The CDR3 loop is CASTPWGLAVTDTQYF. The CDR3 DNA follows: TGTGCCAGCACCCCTTGGGGACTAGCGGTAACAGATACGCAGTATTTT.

V and J are TRBV25-1 and TRBJ2-4; maybe TRBD2 (7 bases). With the DNA end fitting TRBJ2-7 better, the J assignment may be wrong. This CDR3 region has 15 residues. Germline-derived CDR1 and CDR2 are MGHDK and SYGVNS. The CDR3 reads CASSEWGLGGREQYF. The CDR3 bases are TGTGCCAGCAGTGAATGGGGTCTGGGGGGGCGCGAGCAGTACTTC.

V usage is TRBV7-9 and J usage is TRBJ2-7, with 13 bases matching TRBD2. The CDR3 sequence is 15 residues long. The J segment lost 5 bases and the V segment lost 5 bases, leaving 6 bases of the junction unmatched. Germline loops: CDR1 SEHNR, CDR2 FQNEAQ (reference sequence). For the CDR3, the DNA is TGTGCCAGCAGCCTCGGGACTAGCGGGATGAACGAGCAGTACTTC. Its translation is CASSLGTSGMNEQYF. The variable domain in full, with the rest retrieved from reference TRBV7-9 and TRBJ2-7, is DTGVSQNPRHKITKRGQNVTFRCDPISEHNRLYWYRQTLGQGPEFLTYFQNEAQLEKSRLLSDRFSAERPKGSFSTLEIQRTEQGDSAMYLCASSLGTSGMNEQYFGPGTRLTVT.

A word on this clonotype: A junction boundary mismatches the germline segment, possibly from a read error. This chain links TRBV3-1 with TRBJ2-7; 13 positions agree with TRBD2. Germline CDR1 and CDR2: LGHDT and YNNKEL (reference sequence). The CDR3 is 15 residues long. CDR3 residues: CASSQTSGRTYQQYF. In DNA, the CDR3 is TGTGCCAGCAGCCAGACTAGCGGGAGGACCTACCAGCAGTACTTC.

This clonotype occurred a few times. J is TRBJ2-1 and V is TRBV6-6; 7 bases are a match to TRBD2. This CDR3 has 15 amino acids. Germline V gives CDR1 MNHNY, CDR2 SVGAGI (reference sequence). With 2 bases clipped from V and 5 bases from J, the junction kept 6 bases outside the gene matches. The CDR3: CASSYPGLGNNEQFF. CDR3 DNA: TGTGCCAGCAGTTACCCCGGACTAGGCAACAATGAGCAGTTCTTC.

The chain links TRBV7-9 to TRBJ2-1; 12 nucleotides match TRBD2. The germline V gene encodes CDR1 SEHNR and CDR2 FQNEAQ (reference sequence). After removal of 1 base from V and 3 bases from J, the junction contained 7 bases not matched to a gene. The length of the CDR3 is 18 residues. CDR3 bases: TGTGCCAGCAGCTTAGATCGGGCGACTAGCGGGAGCTACAATGAGCAGTTCTTC. This encodes CASSLDRATSGSYNEQFF.

This chain connects TRBV7-9 to TRBJ2-5; perhaps TRBD2 as D (6 bases). The germline V gene encodes CDR1 SEHNR and CDR2 FQNEAQ (reference sequence). Trimming pared 5 bases from V and 1 base from J, leaving 14 bases between. The CDR3 is 15 residues long. CDR3 in amino acids: CASSVGTSSQETQYF. The CDR3 DNA follows: TGTGCCAGCAGCGTGGGTACTAGCTCCCAAGAGACCCAGTACTTC.

The J gene is TRBJ2-7, the V gene TRBV5-1; D assignment may be TRBD1 or TRBD2 (7 bases each). Germline V gives CDR1 SGHRS, CDR2 YFSETQ. V lost 3 bases and J lost 2, with 15 bases in between. The length of the CDR3 is 15 residues. The CDR3 nucleotides read TGCGCCAGCAGCTGGGGGGGACAGTCGACCTACGAGCAGTACTTC. Its translation: CASSWGGQSTYEQYF. Complete variable domain (other parts from reference TRBV5-1 and TRBJ2-7): KAGVTQTPRYLIKTRGQQVTLSCSPISGHRSVSWYQQTPGQGLQFLFEYFSETQRNKGNFPGRFSGRQFSNSRSEMNVSTLELGDSALYLCASSWGGQSTYEQYFGPGTRLTVT.

This clonotype was recorded a few times. The CDR3 nucleotides are TGCGCCAGCAGCTTGGGGGGACAGGGGTTGAACACTGAAGCTTTCTTT. As protein: CASSLGGQGLNTEAFF. The rearrangement joins TRBV5-1 to TRBJ1-1; 10 nucleotides agree with TRBD1. The V segment lost 0 bases and the J segment 0 bases; nucleotides outside the gene matches: 2. Looked up from germline, CDR1 is SGHRS and CDR2 is YFSETQ. This CDR3 spans 16 amino acids.

The V gene is TRBV6-5, the J gene TRBJ2-1, with D unclear. CDR1 MNHEY and CDR2 SVGAGI come from the germline V gene. The CDR3 has 16 residues. Trimming took 0 bases from V and 0 from J, leaving 9 bases between them. The CDR3 sequence: CASSYSRVGSYNEQFF. CDR3 bases: TGTGCCAGCAGTTACTCGAGAGTCGGCTCCTACAATGAGCAGTTCTTC.

This chain connects TRBV20-1 to TRBJ2-5, with 7 bases identical to TRBD1. The CDR3 is 16 amino acids. The germline CDR1 and CDR2 sequences are DFQATT and SNEGSKA (reference sequence). With 1 base clipped from V and 1 base from J, the junction kept 9 bases outside the gene matches. The CDR3 loop reads CSARGGQGVSQETQYF. The CDR3, as DNA: TGCAGTGCTAGAGGGGGGCAGGGGGTTTCCCAAGAGACCCAGTACTTC.

Only a few counts were recorded for this clonotype. V gene TRBV27 combines with J gene TRBJ2-5; perhaps TRBD2 as D (5 bases). The CDR3 contains 15 residues. Trimming stripped 5 bases from V and 3 bases from J, with 16 bases between. The germline gives CDR1 MNHEY, CDR2 SMNVEV (reference sequence). The CDR3 reads CASSHWGSAEETQYF. CDR3 sequence (DNA): TGTGCCAGCAGTCACTGGGGTAGCGCGGAAGAGACCCAGTACTTC.

This sequence joins TRBV18 and TRBJ2-7; TRBD2 aligns across 13 bases. Per the germline V gene, CDR1 is KGHSH and CDR2 is LQKENI. With V trimmed by 3 bases and J by 3 bases, 8 bases remained unmatched. The CDR3 length is 17 residues. The CDR3 DNA is TGTGCCAGCTCACCTCGGACTAGCGGGAGTTTCGGCTACGAGCAGTACTTC. Translating gives CASSPRTSGSFGYEQYF.

The V gene is TRBV6-1, the J gene TRBJ2-7; perhaps TRBD2 as D (5 bases). Trimming removed 5 bases from V and 2 bases from J, with 10 bases in between. Germline CDR1 is MNHNS and CDR2 is SASEGT. This CDR3 has 13 amino acids. CDR3 loop: CASSNYGAYEQYF. The CDR3 region has the DNA TGTGCCAGCAGTAATTACGGGGCCTACGAGCAGTACTTC.

The chain uses TRBV18 and TRBJ2-3; no clear D gene. CDR3 length equals 13 residues. The germline gives CDR1 KGHSH, CDR2 LQKENI. Trimming pared 3 bases from V and 2 bases from J, leaving 6 bases between. DNA of the CDR3: TGTGCCAGCTCACCCTCTATCACAGATACGCAGTATTTT. Translation: CASSPSITDTQYF.

The chain recombines TRBV20-1 with TRBJ2-5; 9 bases are shared with TRBD2. The J segment lost 4 bases and the V segment lost 5 bases, leaving 8 bases of the junction unmatched. CDR1 is DFQATT, CDR2 SNEGSKA, per germline (reference sequence). There are 14 residues in the CDR3. The CDR3: CSARLAGVGETQYF. As DNA, the CDR3 is TGCAGTGCTCGATTAGCGGGAGTTGGAGAGACCCAGTACTTC.

In its sample, this clonotype was seen a few times. The chain uses TRBV11-2 and TRBJ2-3; 10 positions match TRBD2. CDR1 and CDR2 (germline): SGHAT, FQNNGV. Losses at the gene ends were 4 bases for V and 8 bases for J; bases not matched to a gene: 12. The CDR3 loop spans 16 amino acids. The CDR3 nucleotides read TGTGCCAGCAGCTCCATAGCGGGAGGACCGGGTGGTACGCAGTATTTT. It codes for CASSSIAGGPGGTQYF.

The J gene is TRBJ2-6, the V gene TRBV14; 9 nucleotides match TRBD1. Germline CDR1 and CDR2: SGHDN and FVKESK. V gave up 0 bases and J gave up 0 bases; unmatched junction bases: 9. The CDR3 covers 20 residues. The CDR3 DNA reads as TGTGCCAGCAGCCAAGAAGACGGGACAGGGAATTACTCTGGGGCCAACGTCCTGACTTTC. It translates to CASSQEDGTGNYSGANVLTF.

The V call is TRBV6-2 or TRBV6-3, the J call TRBJ1-2; D uncertain. Germline loops: CDR1 MNHEY, CDR2 SVGEGT. Trimming removed 5 bases at V and 3 bases at J, with 13 bases between. The CDR3 sequence is 14 residues long. The CDR3 DNA reads TGTGCCAGCAGTACCCCCAGCCGGGACTATGGCTACACCTTC. It translates to CASSTPSRDYGYTF.

This clonotype was seen a handful of times. The J gene is TRBJ2-1, the V gene TRBV29-1, with D possibly being TRBD1 (5 bases). The DNA end is more similar to TRBJ2-7, so the J call may be wrong. CDR1 SQVTM and CDR2 ANQGSEA come from the germline V gene. This CDR3 has 16 amino acids. The CDR3 spells CSVESPDRRSYNEQYF. DNA of the CDR3: TGCAGCGTTGAATCCCCCGACAGACGCTCCTACAATGAGCAGTACTTC.